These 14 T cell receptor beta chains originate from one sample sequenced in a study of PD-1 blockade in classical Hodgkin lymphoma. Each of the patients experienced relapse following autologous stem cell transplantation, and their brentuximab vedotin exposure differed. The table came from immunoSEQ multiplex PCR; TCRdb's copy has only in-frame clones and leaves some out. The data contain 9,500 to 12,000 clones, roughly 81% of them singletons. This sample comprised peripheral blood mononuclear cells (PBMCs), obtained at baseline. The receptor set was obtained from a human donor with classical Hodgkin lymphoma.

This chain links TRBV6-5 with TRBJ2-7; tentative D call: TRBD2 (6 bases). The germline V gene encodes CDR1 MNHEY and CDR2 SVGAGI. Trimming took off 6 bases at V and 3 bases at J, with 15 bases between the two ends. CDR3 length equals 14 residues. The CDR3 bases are TGTGCCAGCAGCCGGGGACTTAGCCTCTACGAGCAGTACTTC. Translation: CASSRGLSLYEQYF.

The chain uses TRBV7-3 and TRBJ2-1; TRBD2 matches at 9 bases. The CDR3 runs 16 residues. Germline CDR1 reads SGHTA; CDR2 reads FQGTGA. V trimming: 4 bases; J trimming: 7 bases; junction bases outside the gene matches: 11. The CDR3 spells CASSSSGGTSSNEQFF. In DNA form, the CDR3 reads TGTGCCAGCAGCTCATCCGGCGGGACTAGCTCTAATGAGCAGTTCTTC.

CDR3 protein: CASHGQVNQPQHF. The CDR3 bases are TGTGCCAGCCACGGACAGGTAAATCAGCCCCAGCATTTT. The gene calls are TRBV18 and TRBJ1-5, with 7 nucleotides matching TRBD1. Germline CDR1 KGHSH, CDR2 LQKENI. After removal of 8 bases from V and 4 bases from J, the junction contained 5 bases not matched to a gene. The CDR3 runs 13 residues.

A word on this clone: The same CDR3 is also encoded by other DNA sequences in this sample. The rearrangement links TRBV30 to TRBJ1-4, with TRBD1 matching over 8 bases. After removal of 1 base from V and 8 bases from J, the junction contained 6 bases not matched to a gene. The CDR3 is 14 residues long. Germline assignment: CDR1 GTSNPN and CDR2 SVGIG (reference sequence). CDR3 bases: TGTGCCTGGAGTGCCAGGGGGCTGGGGGAAAAACTGTTTTTT. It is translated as CAWSARGLGEKLFF.

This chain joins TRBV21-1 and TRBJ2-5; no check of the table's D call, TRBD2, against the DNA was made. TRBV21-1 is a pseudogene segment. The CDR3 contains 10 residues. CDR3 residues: CASREETQYF. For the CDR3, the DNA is TGTGCCAGCAGGGAGGAGACCCAGTACTTC.

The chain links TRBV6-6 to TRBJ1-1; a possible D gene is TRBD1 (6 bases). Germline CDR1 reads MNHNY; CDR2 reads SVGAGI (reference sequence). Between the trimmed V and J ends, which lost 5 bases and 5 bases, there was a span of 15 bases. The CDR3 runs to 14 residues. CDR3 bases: TGTGCCAGCAGTCTCGGGGGCAGGGAGACTGAAGCTTTCTTT. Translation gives CASSLGGRETEAFF.

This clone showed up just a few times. CDR3 coding DNA: TGTGCCAGCAGCATCCGGACTACACCCCAAGAGACCCAGTACTTC. The encoded protein is CASSIRTTPQETQYF. The chain combines TRBV7-2 with TRBJ2-5; D may be TRBD2 (6 bases). V lost 5 bases, J lost 1 base, and 14 bases lay in between. Germline CDR1 and CDR2: SGHTA and FQGNSA. There are 15 residues in the CDR3.

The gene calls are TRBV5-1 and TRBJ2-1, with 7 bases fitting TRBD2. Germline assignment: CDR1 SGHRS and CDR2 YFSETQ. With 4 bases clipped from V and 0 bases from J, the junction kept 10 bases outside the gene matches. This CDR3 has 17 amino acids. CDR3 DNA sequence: TGCGCCAGCAGCGCCCGCCTTGGCGGGAGCTCCTACAATGAGCAGTTCTTC. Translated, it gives CASSARLGGSSYNEQFF.

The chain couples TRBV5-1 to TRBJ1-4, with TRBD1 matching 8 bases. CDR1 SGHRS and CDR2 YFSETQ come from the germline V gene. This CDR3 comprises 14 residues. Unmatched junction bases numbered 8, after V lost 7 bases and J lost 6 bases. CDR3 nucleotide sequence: TGCGCCAGCGGGACCGGGACAGGTGATGAAAAACTGTTTTTT. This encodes CASGTGTGDEKLFF.

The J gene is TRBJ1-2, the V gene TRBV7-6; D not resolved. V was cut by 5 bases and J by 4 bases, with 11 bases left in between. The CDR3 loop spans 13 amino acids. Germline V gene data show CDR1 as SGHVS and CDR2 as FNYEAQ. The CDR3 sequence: CASSPRKTYGYTF. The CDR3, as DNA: TGTGCCAGCAGCCCTCGAAAGACCTATGGCTACACCTTC.

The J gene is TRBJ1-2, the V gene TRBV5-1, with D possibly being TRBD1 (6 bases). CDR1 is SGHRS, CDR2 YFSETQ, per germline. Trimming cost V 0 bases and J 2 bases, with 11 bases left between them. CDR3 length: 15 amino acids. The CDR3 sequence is CASSLVPDRNYGYTF. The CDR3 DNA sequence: TGCGCCAGCAGCTTGGTCCCGGACAGAAACTATGGCTACACCTTC. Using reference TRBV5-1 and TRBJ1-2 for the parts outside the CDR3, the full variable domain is KAGVTQTPRYLIKTRGQQVTLSCSPISGHRSVSWYQQTPGQGLQFLFEYFSETQRNKGNFPGRFSGRQFSNSRSEMNVSTLELGDSALYLCASSLVPDRNYGYTFGSGTRLTVV.

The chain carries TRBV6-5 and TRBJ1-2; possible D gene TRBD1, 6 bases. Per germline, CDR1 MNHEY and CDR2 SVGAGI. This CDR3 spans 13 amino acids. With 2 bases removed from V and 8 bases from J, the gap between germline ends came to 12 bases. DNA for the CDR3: TGTGCCAGCAGTTACAACAGGGCTAGCGGCTACACCTTC. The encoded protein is CASSYNRASGYTF.

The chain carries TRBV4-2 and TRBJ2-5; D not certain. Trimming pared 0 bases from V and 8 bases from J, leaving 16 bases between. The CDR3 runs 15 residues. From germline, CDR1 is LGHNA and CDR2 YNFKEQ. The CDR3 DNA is TGTGCCAGCAGCCAAGATCACCTACCCGCCAGTACCCAGTACTTC. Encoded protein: CASSQDHLPASTQYF.

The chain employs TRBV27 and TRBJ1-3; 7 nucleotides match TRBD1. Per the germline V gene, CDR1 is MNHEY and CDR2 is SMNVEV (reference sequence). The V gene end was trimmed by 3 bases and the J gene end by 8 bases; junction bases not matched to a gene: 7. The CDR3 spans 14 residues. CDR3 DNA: TGTGCCAGCAGTTTCAGAGGGGGCAGGGACACCATATATTTT. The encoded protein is CASSFRGGRDTIYF.